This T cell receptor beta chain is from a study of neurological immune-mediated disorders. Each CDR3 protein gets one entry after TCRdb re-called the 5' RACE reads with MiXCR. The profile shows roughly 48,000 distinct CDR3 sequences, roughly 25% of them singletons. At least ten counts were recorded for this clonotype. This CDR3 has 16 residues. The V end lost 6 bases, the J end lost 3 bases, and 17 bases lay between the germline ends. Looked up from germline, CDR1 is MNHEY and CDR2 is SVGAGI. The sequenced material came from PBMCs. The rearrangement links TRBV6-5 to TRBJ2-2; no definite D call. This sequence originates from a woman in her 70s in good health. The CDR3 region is CASRVGAGLDTGELFF. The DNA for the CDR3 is TGTGCCAGCAGAGTTGGCGCAGGATTGGACACCGGGGAGCTGTTTTTT.